This T cell receptor beta chain came from a study of blood T cell repertoires in COVID-19 (dated by TCRdb to 2019 to 2021). Background for the entire study: Samples covering the acute and convalescent phases of COVID-19 were provided by collaborators in the United States, Italy and Spain. The prospective study material was composed of cDNA or gDNA derived from T cells, B-cell-depleted T cells, or PBMCs. Subjects who had been exposed to COVID-19, were actively infected with it, or had recovered from it provided the deeply sampled blood TCRbeta repertoires that made up the dataset. The repertoires were made available in a free public database intended to serve as a resource for research on the immune response to SARS-CoV-2. The samples were drawn from two sources: the first 160 participants of the ongoing ImmuneRACE study, and 1,254 subjects contributed by 6 global collaborators. Sample metadata almost always included a de-identified subject ID, COVID-19 status, age in years and sex. HLA class I and class II types, where available, came from metadata supplied by the sample provider rather than from assay-based typing.

The immunoSEQ Assay, a bias-controlled multiplex PCR, was used to amplify TCRbeta CDR3 regions from genomic DNA. The original pipeline was this. Nucleated cell counts per sample were estimated from amplification of reference gene primers within the assay. To quantify the absolute abundance of each unique TCRbeta CDR3 rearrangement, sequence reads were collapsed and filtered. For each sample, productive Simpson clonality was calculated as the square root of Simpson's diversity index over productive rearrangements. TCRdb carries this immuneACCESS record with in-frame sequences only. Its versions omit some clonotypes, under half of them owing to an unresolved V gene in the studies checked, with the rest unexplained. D and trimming come from the DNA, and the V and J calls and clone size come from that table. This sample comprises 75,000 to 90,000 clones, 80% of them detected only once. The ten largest clones take up about 12% of the sample.

As regards this clone: This receptor's antigen is unknown. Base quality data are lacking; no much larger clone is found one base away.

The collaborating institutions used their own protocols to collect whole blood in K2EDTA tubes. Collaborator samples were shipped for TCRbeta analysis as frozen whole blood, isolated PBMCs, or DNA extracted from either sample type. The CDR3, cysteine through phenylalanine, is 16 amino acids long. Only CDR3 DNA is held: 48 bases, read in frame from base 1. V is pared back by 1 base and J by 6 bases, with 13 bases lying between the germline termini. Per the germline V gene, SGHVS is the CDR1 and FNYEAQ is the CDR2. What the research found in general, with its limitations: The amount of clinical and demographic metadata varied by source and participant and was provided uncurated.

The rearranged chain carries TRBV7-6 and TRBJ1-6; the D region possibly corresponds to TRBD1 (6 bases align). This TCR was recovered from a woman aged 40 to 50 with active or convalescent COVID-19. The sequencing sample was made of peripheral blood. Here is the DNA: TGTGCCAGCAGCTTAGAGGGGCCAGGGGCTAATTCACCCCTCCACTTT. Translated, it gives CASSLEGPGANSPLHF.